These T cell receptor beta chains were read from a single sample in a study of CD8 T cells in ankylosing spondylitis. TCRdb passed the 5' RACE reads through MiXCR, listing each CDR3 protein once. The sample lists about 390,000 distinct CDR3 sequences, under 25% seen once, with roughly a sixth in the top ten. Specimen: blood, either unsorted or a sorted T cell fraction (not recorded which). Receptors originate from a male donor with ankylosing spondylitis. Both conserved end residues are part of each CDR3. The D gene is left open where the match is weak. For some rows the clone size is stated as once, few or many, or as a class when expanded; others skip it.

TRBV4-2	TRBJ1-4	-	few	CASSPDGGGEKLFF	TGTGCCAGCAGCCCAGATGGCGGCGGTGAAAAACTGTTTTTT
TRBV15	TRBJ1-5	-	many	CAVGHDNQPQHF	TGTGCCGTCGGTCACGACAATCAGCCCCAGCATTTT
TRBV29-1	TRBJ2-3	TRBD2	many	CSVRSRLAGDTQYF	TGCAGCGTTCGAAGCCGACTAGCAGGAGATACGCAGTATTTT
TRBV29-1	TRBJ2-5	-	-	CSVHSLGSETQYF	TGCAGCGTTCACTCGCTGGGCTCAGAGACCCAGTACTTC
TRBV20-1	TRBJ2-1	-	few	CSAGGMNDEQFF	TGCAGTGCTGGGGGCATGAACGATGAGCAGTTCTTC
TRBV27	TRBJ2-1	TRBD2	-	CASSPPPLAGLNEQFF	TGTGCCAGCAGTCCCCCCCCGCTAGCGGGTCTCAATGAGCAGTTCTTC
TRBV29-1	TRBJ2-7	TRBD2	few	CSVEAGRDYSSYEQYF	TGCAGCGTTGAAGCCGGGCGGGACTACAGCTCCTACGAGCAGTACTTC
TRBV7-9	TRBJ2-7	TRBD1	few	CASSSTPGTGPYEQYF	TGTGCCAGCAGCTCGACCCCCGGGACAGGGCCCTACGAGCAGTACTTC
TRBV2	TRBJ2-2	-	few	CASTWTAHTGELFF	TGTGCCAGCACCTGGACAGCGCACACCGGGGAGCTGTTTTTT
TRBV20-1	TRBJ2-1	-	few	CSASDPTLPYNEQFF	TGCAGTGCTAGTGATCCGACACTACCCTACAATGAGCAGTTCTTC
TRBV12-3/TRBV12-4	TRBJ2-2	-	-	CASSRIPIGELFF	TGTGCCAGCAGCCGTATCCCAATAGGGGAGCTGTTTTTT
TRBV10-3	TRBJ1-4	TRBD1	-	CAVQGGLNEKLFF	TGTGCCGTACAGGGGGGACTTAATGAAAAACTGTTTTTT
TRBV28	TRBJ2-3	TRBD2	-	CASSAPGLAGGEDTQYF	TGTGCCAGCAGTGCTCCGGGACTAGCGGGAGGCGAGGATACGCAGTATTTT
TRBV4-2	TRBJ1-5	-	-	CASSQDPVQPQHF	TGTGCCAGCAGCCAAGATCCGGTCCAGCCCCAGCATTTT
TRBV10-1	TRBJ1-1	TRBD1	-	CASSASTGPEAFF	TGCGCCAGCAGTGCATCGACAGGGCCTGAAGCTTTCTTT
TRBV6-5	TRBJ1-3	-	few	CASRRGNTIYF	TGTGCCAGCAGGCGTGGAAACACCATATATTTT
TRBV20-1	TRBJ2-7	TRBD1	many	CSARPLGTGSYEQYF	TGCAGTGCTAGACCCCTGGGGACAGGCTCCTACGAGCAGTACTTC
TRBV20-1	TRBJ2-2	TRBD2	-	CSARRRGRGAGELFF	TGCAGTGCTAGAAGGCGCGGGAGGGGTGCCGGGGAGCTGTTTTTT
TRBV7-3	TRBJ2-1	-	few	CASSNRTHNEQFF	TGTGCCAGCAGTAATAGGACCCACAATGAGCAGTTCTTC
TRBV29-1	TRBJ2-3	TRBD2	-	CSVSGQGATSGRALDTQYF	TGCAGCGTCAGTGGACAGGGGGCAACTAGCGGGAGGGCTTTAGATACGCAGTATTTT
TRBV18	TRBJ2-6	TRBD1	once	CASSVGTGTSAGANVLTF	TGTGCCAGCTCTGTCGGGACAGGCACTTCTGCTGGGGCCAACGTCCTGACTTTC
TRBV12-3/TRBV12-4	TRBJ2-1	-	many	CASSSREQFF	TGTGCCAGCAGTTCTCGTGAGCAGTTCTTC
TRBV29-1	TRBJ1-1	TRBD1	many	CSADRAFGNEAFF	TGCAGCGCGGACAGGGCCTTCGGAAATGAAGCTTTCTTT
TRBV4-1	TRBJ2-7	-	few	CASSQEAVPYEQYF	TGCGCCAGCAGCCAAGAAGCCGTGCCCTACGAGCAGTACTTC
TRBV10-3	TRBJ2-2	TRBD2	-	CAITAGTSTGELFF	TGTGCCATCACCGCTGGGACTAGCACCGGGGAGCTGTTTTTT
TRBV4-3	TRBJ2-2	-	-	CASSQEPGTGELFF	TGCGCCAGCAGCCAAGAACCGGGGACCGGGGAGCTGTTTTTT
TRBV20-1	TRBJ1-4	-	few	CSAGASPEDEKLFF	TGCAGTGCTGGAGCGTCGCCAGAGGATGAAAAACTGTTTTTT
TRBV28	TRBJ2-3	-	-	CASGPQGTSTDTQYF	TGTGCCAGCGGCCCGCAGGGAACTAGCACAGATACGCAGTATTTT
TRBV24-1	TRBJ2-1	TRBD2	-	CATSDPRTSGRDEQFF	TGTGCCACCAGTGATCCCAGGACTAGCGGGAGAGATGAGCAGTTCTTC
TRBV5-1	TRBJ2-7	-	few	CASSPDLRYEQYF	TGCGCCAGCAGCCCGGACCTACGCTACGAGCAGTACTTC
TRBV29-1	TRBJ1-1	-	few	CSVALGGDTETFF	TGCAGCGTGGCGCTGGGAGGGGACACTGAAACTTTCTTT
TRBV9	TRBJ2-1	-	-	CASSERGGLHNEQFF	TGTGCCAGCAGCGAGAGGGGGGGCCTCCACAATGAGCAGTTCTTC
TRBV12-3/TRBV12-4	TRBJ2-7	-	-	CASSPGSEYYEQYF	TGTGCCAGCAGTCCGGGTTCTGAATACTACGAGCAGTACTTC
TRBV10-3	TRBJ2-7	TRBD1	-	CAISFPGTGGYEQYF	TGTGCCATCAGTTTTCCCGGGACAGGGGGTTACGAGCAGTACTTC
TRBV6-5	TRBJ1-1	-	-	CASSRVLEAFF	TGTGCCAGCAGTCGAGTTTTAGAAGCTTTCTTT
TRBV24-1	TRBJ2-7	-	-	CATSEGARGEQYF	TGTGCCACCTCAGAGGGGGCGCGGGGCGAGCAGTACTTC
TRBV20-1	TRBJ2-2	-	-	CSAPVEGTTVLAELFF	TGCAGTGCCCCCGTTGAGGGGACCACGGTCCTTGCGGAGCTGTTTTTT
TRBV29-1	TRBJ2-3	-	few	CSVEGSSTDTQYF	TGCAGCGTTGAAGGCTCTAGCACAGATACGCAGTATTTT
TRBV5-1	TRBJ2-2	-	-	CASTYSGAPTTGELFF	TGCGCCAGCACGTATTCAGGGGCGCCGACCACCGGGGAGCTGTTTTTT
TRBV9	TRBJ2-3	-	few	CASSPSPHPTDTQYF	TGTGCCAGCAGCCCCAGTCCTCATCCCACAGATACGCAGTATTTT
TRBV20-1	TRBJ1-2	TRBD1	-	CSASRDRAYYGYTF	TGCAGTGCCAGTCGGGACAGGGCCTACTATGGCTACACCTTC
TRBV20-1	TRBJ2-2	-	-	CSAINPYGGNTGELFF	TGCAGTGCCATTAACCCCTACGGGGGAAACACCGGGGAGCTGTTTTTT
TRBV12-5	TRBJ2-3	TRBD1	few	CASAVDRGGEDTQYF	TGTGCTAGTGCCGTTGACAGGGGTGGGGAGGATACGCAGTATTTT
TRBV12-3/TRBV12-4	TRBJ2-7	TRBD1	-	CASSDNRGSYEQYF	TGTGCCAGCAGTGATAACAGGGGTTCCTACGAGCAGTACTTC
TRBV3-1	TRBJ2-2	-	-	CASSHPAGGELFF	TGTGCCAGCAGCCACCCTGCAGGCGGGGAGCTGTTTTTT
TRBV11-2	TRBJ1-1	-	-	CASSPARGGEAFF	TGTGCCAGCAGCCCAGCCAGGGGAGGTGAAGCTTTCTTT
TRBV2	TRBJ1-1	-	many	CASSGQWNTEAFF	TGTGCCAGCAGTGGACAGTGGAACACTGAAGCTTTCTTT
TRBV6-5	TRBJ1-1	TRBD1	many	CASSFDRDYGTEAFF	TGTGCCAGCAGTTTCGACAGGGATTACGGCACTGAAGCTTTCTTT
TRBV5-1	TRBJ1-1	-	many	CASSPTGGINTEAFF	TGCGCCAGCAGCCCCACCGGGGGCATCAACACTGAAGCTTTCTTT
TRBV6-2/TRBV6-3	TRBJ2-7	TRBD2	once	CASSYPWTSGTNEQYF	TGTGCCAGCAGTTACCCTTGGACTAGCGGGACCAACGAGCAGTACTTC
TRBV3-1	TRBJ2-6	TRBD1	-	CASRLGQGVSGANVLTF	TGTGCCAGCAGACTAGGACAGGGAGTCTCTGGGGCCAACGTCCTGACTTTC
TRBV6-2/TRBV6-3	TRBJ2-1	-	-	CASSYQDGPTFRVREQFF	TGTGCCAGCAGTTACCAGGACGGCCCCACCTTTCGGGTGAGGGAGCAGTTCTTC
TRBV5-1	TRBJ2-1	-	many	CASKINLAYNEQFF	TGCGCCAGCAAAATTAACCTAGCTTACAATGAGCAGTTCTTC